This T cell receptor beta chain comes out of a study of blood T cell repertoires in COVID-19. About the research overall: T cells, B-cell-depleted T cells, or PBMCs supplied cDNA or gDNA.

How the authors handled the data: Counts of nucleated cells, estimated from reference gene primer amplification, were obtained. The table came from immunoSEQ multiplex PCR; TCRdb's copy has only in-frame clones and leaves some out. That table supplies the V and J calls and clone size; D and trimming were determined from the DNA. This sample carries 270,000 or so clones, more than 65% of them seen once, and the ten largest clones take 3.1%. Deletions cut 6 bases from V and 5 bases from J, with 16 bases between. The CDR3 has 15 residues. Germline V CDR1 and CDR2: KGHSH, LQKENI. The V call is TRBV18, the J call TRBJ1-4; no definite D call. This TCR came from a woman aged 18-35 years with acute or convalescent COVID-19. Specimen: peripheral blood. CDR3 sequence reads: CASSPLRQENEKLFF. The CDR3 coding sequence is TGTGCCAGCTCCCCTCTACGTCAGGAAAATGAAAAACTGTTTTTT.